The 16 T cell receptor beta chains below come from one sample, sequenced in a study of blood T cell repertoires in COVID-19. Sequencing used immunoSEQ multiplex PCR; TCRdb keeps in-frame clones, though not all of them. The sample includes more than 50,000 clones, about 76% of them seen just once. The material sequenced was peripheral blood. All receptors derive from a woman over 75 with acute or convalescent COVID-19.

CDR3 DNA sequence: TGTGCCAGCAGCCCCCGTCGGGGGTCTGAGCAGTACTTC. Its translation: CASSPRRGSEQYF. The chain combines TRBV7-9 with TRBJ2-7, with D tentatively TRBD2 (6 bases). CDR3 length equals 13 residues. The germline V gene has CDR1 SEHNR and CDR2 FQNEAQ (reference sequence). V was pared by 5 bases and J by 7 bases, with 15 bases between.

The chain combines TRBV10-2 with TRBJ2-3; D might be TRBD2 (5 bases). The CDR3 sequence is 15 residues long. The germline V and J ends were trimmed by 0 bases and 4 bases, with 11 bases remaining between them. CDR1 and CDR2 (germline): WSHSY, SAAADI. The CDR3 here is CASSESRRSADTQYF. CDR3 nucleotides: TGCGCCAGCAGTGAGTCTAGGAGGTCAGCAGATACGCAGTATTTT.

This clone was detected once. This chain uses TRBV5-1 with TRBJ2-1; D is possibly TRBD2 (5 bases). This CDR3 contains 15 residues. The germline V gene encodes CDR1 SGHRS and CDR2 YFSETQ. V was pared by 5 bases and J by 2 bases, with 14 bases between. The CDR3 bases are TGCGCCAGCAGTCCCGCGGGCGGAACCTACAATGAGCAGTTCTTC. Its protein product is CASSPAGGTYNEQFF.

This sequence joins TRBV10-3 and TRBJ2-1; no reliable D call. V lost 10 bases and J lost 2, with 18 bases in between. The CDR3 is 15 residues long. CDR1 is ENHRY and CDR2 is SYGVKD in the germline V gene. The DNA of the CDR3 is TGTGCCACGACTTCGACCGAAGGAGCCTACAATGAGCAGTTCTTC. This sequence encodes CATTSTEGAYNEQFF.

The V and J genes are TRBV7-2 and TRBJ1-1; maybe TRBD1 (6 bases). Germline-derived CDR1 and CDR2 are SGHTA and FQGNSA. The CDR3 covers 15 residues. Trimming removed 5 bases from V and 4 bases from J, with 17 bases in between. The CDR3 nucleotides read TGTGCCAGCAGCCGCCCTCGACAGGAGCTCACTGAAGCTTTCTTT. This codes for CASSRPRQELTEAFF.

The CDR3 bases are TGCGCCAGTTCCAGGGGGTACCAAGAGACCCAGTACTTC. It encodes CASSRGYQETQYF. The chain carries TRBV5-1 and TRBJ2-5; 7 nucleotides line up with TRBD1. Germline CDR1 SGHRS, CDR2 YFSETQ. V shed 8 bases and J 0 bases; nucleotides not matched to a gene: 4. The CDR3 is 13 residues long. The variable domain in full, with the rest retrieved from reference TRBV5-1 and TRBJ2-5, is KAGVTQTPRYLIKTRGQQVTLSCSPISGHRSVSWYQQTPGQGLQFLFEYFSETQRNKGNFPGRFSGRQFSNSRSEMNVSTLELGDSALYLCASSRGYQETQYFGPGTRLLVL.

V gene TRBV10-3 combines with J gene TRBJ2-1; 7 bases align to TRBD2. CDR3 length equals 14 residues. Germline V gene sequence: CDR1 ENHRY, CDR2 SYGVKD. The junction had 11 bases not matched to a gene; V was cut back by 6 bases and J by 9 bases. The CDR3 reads CAISATTSRGEQFF. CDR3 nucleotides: TGTGCCATCAGCGCCACGACTAGCCGGGGTGAGCAGTTCTTC.

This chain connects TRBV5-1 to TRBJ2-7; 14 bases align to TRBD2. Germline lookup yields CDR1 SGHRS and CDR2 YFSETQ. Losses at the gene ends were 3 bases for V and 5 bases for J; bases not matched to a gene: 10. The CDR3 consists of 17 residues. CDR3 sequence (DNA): TGCGCCAGCAGCTCCGTGACTAGCGGGAGGGCCGGCCACGAGCAGTACTTC. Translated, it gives CASSSVTSGRAGHEQYF. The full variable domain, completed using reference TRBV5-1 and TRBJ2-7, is KAGVTQTPRYLIKTRGQQVTLSCSPISGHRSVSWYQQTPGQGLQFLFEYFSETQRNKGNFPGRFSGRQFSNSRSEMNVSTLELGDSALYLCASSSVTSGRAGHEQYFGPGTRLTVT.

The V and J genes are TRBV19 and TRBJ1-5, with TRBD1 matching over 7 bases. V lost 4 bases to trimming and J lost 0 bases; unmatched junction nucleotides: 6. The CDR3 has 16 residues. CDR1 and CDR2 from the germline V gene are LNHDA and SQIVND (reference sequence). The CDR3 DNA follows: TGTGCCAGTAGTAGGGGACAGCTTTATAGCAATCAGCCCCAGCATTTT. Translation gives CASSRGQLYSNQPQHF. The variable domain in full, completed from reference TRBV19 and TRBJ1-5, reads DGGITQSPKYLFRKEGQNVTLSCEQNLNHDAMYWYRQDPGQGLRLIYYSQIVNDFQKGDIAEGYSVSREKKESFPLTVTSAQKNPTAFYLCASSRGQLYSNQPQHFGDGTRLSIL.

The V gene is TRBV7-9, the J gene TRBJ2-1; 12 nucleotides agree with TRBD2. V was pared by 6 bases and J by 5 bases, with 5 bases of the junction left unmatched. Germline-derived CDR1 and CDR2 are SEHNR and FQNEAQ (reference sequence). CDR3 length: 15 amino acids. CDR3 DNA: TGTGCCAGCAGTCACAGGACTAGCGGGAACAATGAGCAGTTCTTC. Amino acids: CASSHRTSGNNEQFF.

The CDR3 sequence: CASSLGQGHGYTF. CDR3 bases: TGCGCCAGCAGCTTGGGACAGGGGCACGGCTACACCTTC. This chain joins TRBV5-1 and TRBJ1-2; 8 nucleotides align to TRBD1. V shed 0 bases, J shed 8 bases, and the junction held 3 bases outside the gene matches. Germline assignment: CDR1 SGHRS and CDR2 YFSETQ. The CDR3 has 13 amino acids. The complete variable domain, with remaining parts taken from reference TRBV5-1 and TRBJ1-2, reads KAGVTQTPRYLIKTRGQQVTLSCSPISGHRSVSWYQQTPGQGLQFLFEYFSETQRNKGNFPGRFSGRQFSNSRSEMNVSTLELGDSALYLCASSLGQGHGYTFGSGTRLTVV.

For the CDR3, the DNA is TGTGCCAGCAGCCTGGGCGGGCGCACCGGGGAGCTGTTTTTT. It codes for CASSLGGRTGELFF. The chain carries TRBV7-6 and TRBJ2-2, with D possibly being TRBD2 (5 bases). V lost 5 bases, J lost 4 bases, and 11 bases lay in between. CDR3 length: 14 amino acids. Germline V CDR1 and CDR2: SGHVS, FNYEAQ.

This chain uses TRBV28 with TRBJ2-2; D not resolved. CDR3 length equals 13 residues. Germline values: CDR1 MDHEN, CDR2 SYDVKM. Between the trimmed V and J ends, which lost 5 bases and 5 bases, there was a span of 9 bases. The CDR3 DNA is TGTGCCAGCAGTCCCCTGAGTACCGGGGAGCTGTTTTTT. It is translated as CASSPLSTGELFF.

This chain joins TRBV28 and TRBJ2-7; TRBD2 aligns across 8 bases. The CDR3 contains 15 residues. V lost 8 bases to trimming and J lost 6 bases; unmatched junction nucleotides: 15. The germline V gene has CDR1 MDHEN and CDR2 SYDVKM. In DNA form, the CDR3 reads TGTGCCAGCGTCGACGCAGCGGGAGTCGGTGTCGAGCAGTACTTC. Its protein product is CASVDAAGVGVEQYF.

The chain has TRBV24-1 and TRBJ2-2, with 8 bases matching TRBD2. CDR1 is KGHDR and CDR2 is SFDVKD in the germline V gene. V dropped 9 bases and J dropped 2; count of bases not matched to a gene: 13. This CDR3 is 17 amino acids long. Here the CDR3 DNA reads TGTGCCACCTGGGGGGGAACTAGCGGACCCAACACCGGGGAGCTGTTTTTT. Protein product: CATWGGTSGPNTGELFF.

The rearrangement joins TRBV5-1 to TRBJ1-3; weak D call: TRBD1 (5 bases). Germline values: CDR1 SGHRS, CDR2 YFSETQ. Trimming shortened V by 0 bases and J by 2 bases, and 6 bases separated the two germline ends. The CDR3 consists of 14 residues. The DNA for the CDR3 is TGCGCCAGCAGCTTGGCAGGGCCTGGAAACACCATATATTTT. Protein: CASSLAGPGNTIYF.